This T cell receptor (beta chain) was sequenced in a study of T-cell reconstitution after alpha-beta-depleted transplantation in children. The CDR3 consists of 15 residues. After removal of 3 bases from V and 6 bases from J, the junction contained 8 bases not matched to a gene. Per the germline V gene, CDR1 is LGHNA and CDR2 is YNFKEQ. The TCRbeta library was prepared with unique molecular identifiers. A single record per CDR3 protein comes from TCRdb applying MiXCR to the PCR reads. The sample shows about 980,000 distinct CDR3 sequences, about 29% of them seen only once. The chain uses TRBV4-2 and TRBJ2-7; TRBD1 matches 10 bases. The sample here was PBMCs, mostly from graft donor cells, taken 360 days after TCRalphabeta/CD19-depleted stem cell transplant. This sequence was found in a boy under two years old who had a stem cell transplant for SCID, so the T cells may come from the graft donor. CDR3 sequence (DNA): TGTGCCAGCAGCCAGGGAACCGGGACAGGGGTCGAGCAGTACTTC. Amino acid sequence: CASSQGTGTGVEQYF.